The TCR beta chain described here comes from a study of T-cell memory formation after mild COVID-19. Findings and caveats of the study: Clones that got smaller from day 15 to 85 had even CD4/CD8, while clones growing later tipped toward CD4+. Confirmation was lacking for SARS-CoV-2 specificity of second-wave clones that peaked on day 37.

Many counts were recorded for this clonotype. Its antigen remains unidentified. TCRdb reprocessed the 5' RACE reads via MiXCR and lists one record per CDR3 protein. The sample shows some 120,000 distinct CDR3 sequences, approximately 17% of them seen only once. The specimen sequenced was PBMCs or a T cell subset sorted from them (not recorded which). This receptor was obtained from a man in his late teens or twenties who had mild COVID-19 (a few samples of this study predate the infection). Cell type and time point are not known.

The CDR3 bases are TGTGCCAGCAGTTACGGGGGAAGGACGCAGTATTTT. Its protein product is CASSYGGRTQYF. The chain employs TRBV6-5 and TRBJ2-3; D might be TRBD1 or TRBD2, each matching 5 bases. The CDR3 totals 12 residues. Trimming stripped 2 bases from V and 9 bases from J, with 9 bases between. Germline V CDR1 and CDR2: MNHEY, SVGAGI.